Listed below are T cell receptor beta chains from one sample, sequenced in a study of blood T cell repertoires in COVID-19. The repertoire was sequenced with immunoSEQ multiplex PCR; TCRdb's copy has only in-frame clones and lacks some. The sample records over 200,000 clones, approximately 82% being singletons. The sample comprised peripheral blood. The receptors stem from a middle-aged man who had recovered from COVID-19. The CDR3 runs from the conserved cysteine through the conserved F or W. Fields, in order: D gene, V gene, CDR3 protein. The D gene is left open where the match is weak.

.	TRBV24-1	CATSAPVNTEAFF
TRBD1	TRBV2	CASTPTGVFLGYTF
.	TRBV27	CASSLRSGMAGYTF
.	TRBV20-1	CSASGSSQETQYF
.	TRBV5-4	CASSSRQELTYEQYF
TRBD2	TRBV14	CASSQGALAGKETQYF
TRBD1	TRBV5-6	CASTSTRGLRDEQYF
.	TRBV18	CASSPRPGATDTQYF
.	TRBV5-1	CASSREVRAFTEAFF
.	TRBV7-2	CASSPQGQANYGYTF
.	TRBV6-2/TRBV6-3	CASSYPSLGAFF
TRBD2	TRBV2	CASRLAGNQETQYF
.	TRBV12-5	CASGLGGLGGELFF
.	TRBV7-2	CASSVSGWSPLHF
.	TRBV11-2	CASSLDITEVYEQYF
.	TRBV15	CATSRDEAGRTHMNTEAFF
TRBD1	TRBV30	CAWSPSYRGLPEAFF
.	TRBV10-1	CASSATTLGFNTGELFF
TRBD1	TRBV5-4	CASSSGQGRGANEKLFF
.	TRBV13	CASRAQGRRYNSPLHF
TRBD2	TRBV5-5	CASSPRGGGLRTGELFF
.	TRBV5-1	CASSGRGDPSGAEAFF
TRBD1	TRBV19	CASRDRTYEQYF
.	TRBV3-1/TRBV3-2	CASSQGWAGTIRHGYTF
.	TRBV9	CASGDGGHEQFF
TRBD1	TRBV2	CASSFGQGEQYF
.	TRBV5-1	CASSFLPLVEGYEQYF
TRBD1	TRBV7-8	CASTLAGTENTGELFF
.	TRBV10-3	CAISEERGVRGYNSPLHF
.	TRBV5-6	CASRLSGGGYGYTF
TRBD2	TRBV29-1	CSVPNLAGSVYEQYF
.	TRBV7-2	CASSPRRGEWFF
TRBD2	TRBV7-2	CASSLTGLAGVRASEQYF
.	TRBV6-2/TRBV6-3	CASSYPSVEAFF
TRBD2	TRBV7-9	CASSAGTSGQETQYF
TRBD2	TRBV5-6	CASSFSGSGSYEQYF
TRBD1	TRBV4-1	CASSPITGGSYGYTF
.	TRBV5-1	CASSLDPRGNTEAFF
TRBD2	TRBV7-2	CASSSRLAGGPDTQYF
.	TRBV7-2	CASSLAAGNGADTQYF
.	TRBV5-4	CASSSTTGQETQYF
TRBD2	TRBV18	CASSPRPSGRVPGLHNEQFF
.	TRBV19	CASKDSRRGSDTEAFF
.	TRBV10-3	CAISGLTTQETQYF
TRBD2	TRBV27	CASSLPAWTSGGVYNEQFF
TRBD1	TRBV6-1	CASSEDLDRGETQYF
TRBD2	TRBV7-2	CASSLVASGASTDTQYF
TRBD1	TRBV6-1	CASSELGQAMNTEAFF
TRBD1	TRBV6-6	CASSRGEGQGYSPLHF
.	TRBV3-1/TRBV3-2	CASRVGQETQYF
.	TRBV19	CASSIGRRRGTEAFF